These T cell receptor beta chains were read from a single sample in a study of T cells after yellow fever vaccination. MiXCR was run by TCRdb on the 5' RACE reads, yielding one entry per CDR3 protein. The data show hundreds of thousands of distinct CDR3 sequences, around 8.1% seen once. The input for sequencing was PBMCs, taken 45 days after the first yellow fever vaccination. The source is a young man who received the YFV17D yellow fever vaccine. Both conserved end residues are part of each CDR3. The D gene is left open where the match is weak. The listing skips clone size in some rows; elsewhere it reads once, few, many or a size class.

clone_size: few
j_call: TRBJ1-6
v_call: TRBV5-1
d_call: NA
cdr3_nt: TGCGCCAGCAGCTTGGAAGGGAACAATTCACCCCTCCACTTT
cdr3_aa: CASSLEGNNSPLHF

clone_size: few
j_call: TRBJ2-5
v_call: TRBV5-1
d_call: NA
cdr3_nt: TGCGCCAGCAGCTTGTTCCGGGGAGAGACCCAGTACTTC
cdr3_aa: CASSLFRGETQYF

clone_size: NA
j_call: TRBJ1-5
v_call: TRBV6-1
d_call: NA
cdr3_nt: TGTGCCAGCAGCCCCCGCGAGGATCAGCCCCAGCATTTT
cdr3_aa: CASSPREDQPQHF

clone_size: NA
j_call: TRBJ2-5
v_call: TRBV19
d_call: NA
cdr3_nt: TGTGCCAGTAGTATAGATGGGGAGGAGACCCAGTACTTC
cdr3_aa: CASSIDGEETQYF

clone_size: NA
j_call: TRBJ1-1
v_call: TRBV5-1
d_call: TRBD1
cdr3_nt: TGCGCCAGCAGCTTAGGCTTCGGTGGACAGGGGGCAACAATGAACACTGAAGCTTTCTTT
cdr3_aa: CASSLGFGGQGATMNTEAFF

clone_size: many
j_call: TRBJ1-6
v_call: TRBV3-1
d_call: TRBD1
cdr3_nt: TGTGCCAGCAGTCGGACAGGGGGGAATTCACCCCTCCACTTT
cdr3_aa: CASSRTGGNSPLHF

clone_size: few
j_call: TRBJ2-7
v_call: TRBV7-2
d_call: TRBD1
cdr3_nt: TGTGCCAGCAGTAGGTCTGGAGCCGGGACAGGCCGTTCCGAGCAGTACTTC
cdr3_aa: CASSRSGAGTGRSEQYF

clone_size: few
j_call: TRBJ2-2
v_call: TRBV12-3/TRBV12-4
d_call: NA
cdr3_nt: TGTGCCAGCAGTTCTGGACCCTCGGGGACCGGGGAGCTGTTTTTT
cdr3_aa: CASSSGPSGTGELFF

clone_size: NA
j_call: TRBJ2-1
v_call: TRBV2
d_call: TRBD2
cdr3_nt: TGTGCCAGCAGTGGGGGACTAGCGGGAGGGGAGCAGTTCTTC
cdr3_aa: CASSGGLAGGEQFF

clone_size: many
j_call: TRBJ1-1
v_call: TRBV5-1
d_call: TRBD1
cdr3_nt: TGCGCCAGCAGCTGGACAGGGGGCGCGATAACTGAAGCTTTCTTT
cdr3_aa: CASSWTGGAITEAFF

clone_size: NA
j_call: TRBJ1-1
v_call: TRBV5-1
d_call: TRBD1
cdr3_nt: TGCGCCAGCAGCTCCGGACAGGGTCGGACTGAAGCTTTCTTT
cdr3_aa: CASSSGQGRTEAFF

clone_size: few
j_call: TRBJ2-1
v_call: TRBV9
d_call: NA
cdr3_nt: TGTGCCAGCAGCCCCGGGGCAGGCCACAATGAGCAGTTCTTC
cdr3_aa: CASSPGAGHNEQFF

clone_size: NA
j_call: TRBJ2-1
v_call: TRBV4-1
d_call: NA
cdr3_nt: TGCGCCAGCAGCCAGTCGACAGGTGACAATGAGCAGTTCTTC
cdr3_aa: CASSQSTGDNEQFF

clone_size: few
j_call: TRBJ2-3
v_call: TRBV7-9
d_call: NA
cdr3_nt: TGTGCCAGCAGCGTACGGGGACTCATCACAGATACGCAGTATTTT
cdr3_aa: CASSVRGLITDTQYF

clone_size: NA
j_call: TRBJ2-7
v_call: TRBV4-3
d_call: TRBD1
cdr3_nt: TGCGCCAGCAGCAGAGACAGGGCCCCCTACGAGCAGTACTTC
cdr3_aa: CASSRDRAPYEQYF

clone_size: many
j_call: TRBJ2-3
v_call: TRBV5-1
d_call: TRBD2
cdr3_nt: TGCGCCAGCAGCTCCGTGACTAGCGGAAGCACAGATACGCAGTATTTT
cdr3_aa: CASSSVTSGSTDTQYF

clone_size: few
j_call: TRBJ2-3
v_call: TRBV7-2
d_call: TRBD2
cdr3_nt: TGTGCCAGCAGCTTACGGCGGGGAGGGGCAGATACGCAGTATTTT
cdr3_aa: CASSLRRGGADTQYF

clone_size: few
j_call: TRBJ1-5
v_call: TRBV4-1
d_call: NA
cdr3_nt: TGCGCCAGCAGCCAGGCGGGGGTGAGCAATCAGCCCCAGCATTTT
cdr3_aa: CASSQAGVSNQPQHF